This TCR beta chain was obtained from a study of blood T cell repertoires in COVID-19. Germline V gene lookup returns CDR1 SGHTA and CDR2 FQGNSA. V lost 1 base and J lost 6, with 16 bases in between. The CDR3 has 15 amino acids. Produced via immunoSEQ multiplex PCR; TCRdb's table is partial and in-frame only. The sample lists about 260,000 clones, roughly 79% seen once, with 1.5% to 2% in the top ten. Sample: peripheral blood. The TCR comes from a woman of 80 years or more with acute or convalescent COVID-19. The V gene is TRBV7-2, the J gene TRBJ2-7, with a tentative D call TRBD1 (5 bases). The CDR3 sequence is CASSLVQGWGAEQYF. The DNA of the CDR3 is TGTGCCAGCAGCTTAGTGCAGGGTTGGGGCGCCGAGCAGTACTTC.